At least ten counts were recorded for the clone carrying this T cell receptor (beta chain). Antigen specificity is unknown. The CDR3 covers 12 residues. V lost 7 bases to trimming and J lost 0 bases, with 9 bases between them. Germline V gene data show CDR1 as SQVTM and CDR2 as ANQGSEA. The sample comes from a study of neurological immune-mediated disorders. The overall study: Relapsing-remitting patients made up most of the 34 multiple sclerosis patients, and secondary progressive patients made up 3. Study results and caveats: The phylogenetic placement of 18 of 34 multiple sclerosis patients' repertoires in one related-CDR3 cluster constitutes a possible signature.

The cDNA was synthesized by 5'RACE incorporating 10-nucleotide random UMIs. From the 5' RACE reads, TCRdb called clonotypes with MiXCR, one entry per CDR3 protein. The sample has tens of thousands of distinct CDR3 sequences; roughly 2% are singletons. This rearrangement joins TRBV29-1 to TRBJ1-1, with D tentatively TRBD1 (5 bases). Sequencing used PBMCs. The sequence was collected from a woman in her 40s with multiple sclerosis. CDR3 region: CSAGGVNTEAFF. CDR3 bases: TGCAGCGCTGGAGGGGTGAACACTGAAGCTTTCTTT. Combining the CDR3 with reference TRBV29-1 and TRBJ1-1 gives the whole variable domain SAVISQKPSRDICQRGTSLTIQCQVDSQVTMMFWYRQQPGQSLTLIATANQGSEATYESGFVIDKFPISRPNLTFSTLTVSNMSPEDSSIYLCSAGGVNTEAFFGQGTRLTVV.